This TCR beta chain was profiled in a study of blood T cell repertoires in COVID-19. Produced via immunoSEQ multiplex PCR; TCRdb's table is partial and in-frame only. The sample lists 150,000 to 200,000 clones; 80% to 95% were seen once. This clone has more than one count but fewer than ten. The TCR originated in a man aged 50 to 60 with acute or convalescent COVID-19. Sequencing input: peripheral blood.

DNA for the CDR3: TGTGCCAGCAGGTTGTCAGGTATAGCTAACTATGGCTACACCTTC. Translating it yields CASRLSGIANYGYTF. The J gene is TRBJ1-2, the V gene TRBV5-8, with D hard to call. CDR3 length: 15 residues. V shed 5 bases and J shed 0 bases, with 14 bases lying between them. Germline loops: CDR1 SGHTS, CDR2 YDEGEE. The complete variable domain, with remaining parts taken from reference TRBV5-8 and TRBJ1-2, reads EAGVTQSPTHLIKTRGQQATLRCSPISGHTSVYWYQQALGLGLQFLLWYDEGEERNRGNFPPRFSGRQFPNYSSELNVNALELEDSALYLCASRLSGIANYGYTFGSGTRLTVV.